Below, one TCR beta chain is given with its context. What it binds is not known. The data are from a study of cytomegalovirus exposure and HLA in healthy donors. Study-level background: Earlier work reported 90 million to 120 million unique TCR beta sequences from about 200 million T cells.

The length of the CDR3 is 12 residues. The V and J ends lost 5 bases and 4 bases respectively, with 9 bases between them. Germline V gene data show CDR1 as SGHDN and CDR2 as FVKESK. General study points: Versus the roughly 640-donor mean, an Asian-associated ancestry cluster reportedly showed fewer N-insertions in a later analysis.

60 Vbeta and 13 Jbeta primers were used in PCR. The repertoire was sequenced with immunoSEQ multiplex PCR; TCRdb's copy has only in-frame clones and lacks some. The listing contains approximately 93,000 clones. The chain employs TRBV14 and TRBJ2-7; D not resolved. The specimen was PBMCs. The TCR originated in a woman in her twenties or thirties in good health and CMV-seronegative. The DNA of the CDR3 is TGTGCCAGCAGCGAACTTCGGTACGAGCAGTACTTC. Translating gives CASSELRYEQYF.